This passage covers 20 T cell receptor beta chains from one sample sequenced in a study of T cells in Graves' hyperthyroidism and ophthalmopathy (dated by TCRdb to about 2019). Library prep was done by multiplex PCR. The sequencer was an Illumina HiSeq 2000. The TCR beta CDR3 regions were amplified from the RNA transcripts. A first-round RT-PCR of the TCR CDR3 used the HTBI primer set with the Qiagen OneStep RT-PCR kit. TCRdb took the public reads, trimmed them with fastp at Q25, ran MiXCR for clone calling and kept in-frame beta chains. Rows are combined by CDR3 protein, so each entry shows the most common genes and DNA. This sample has about 200,000 distinct CDR3 sequences in its table, and around 16% of those were observed once. The ten largest clones take up roughly 55% of the sample. The sequencing sample was made of blood. The receptors originated from a woman aged 45-65 years with Graves' hyperthyroidism.

This clonotype was counted many times. V is TRBV7-9 and J is TRBJ2-7, with TRBD1 matching 9 bases. This CDR3 has 15 amino acids. V lost 0 bases and J lost 5; bases outside the gene matches: 5. Germline lookup yields CDR1 SEHNR and CDR2 FQNEAQ (reference sequence). The CDR3 DNA reads TGTGCCAGCAGCTTAGCTGGGACAGGGCTGGACGAGCAGTACTTC. It translates to CASSLAGTGLDEQYF.

The CDR3 region has the DNA TGCAGCGTGAGGGACAGGGGCTACTCCTACGAGCAGTACTTC. Its protein product is CSVRDRGYSYEQYF. The chain couples TRBV29-1 to TRBJ2-7, with 10 bases fitting TRBD1. The V and J ends lost 6 bases and 0 bases, in that order; junction bases with no gene match: 5. This CDR3 has 14 residues. The germline V gene has CDR1 SQVTM and CDR2 ANQGSEA.

This clonotype was observed many times. V usage is TRBV2 and J usage is TRBJ1-6; TRBD1 aligns across 9 bases. Per germline, CDR1 SNHLY and CDR2 FYNNEI. The CDR3 runs to 15 residues. J was trimmed by 10 bases and V by 7 bases; bases with no gene match: 11. The CDR3 protein is CASKAQGQGSSPLHF. The DNA of the CDR3 is TGTGCCAGCAAGGCCCAGGGACAGGGATCGTCACCCCTCCACTTT.

This clonotype was counted only a few times. This chain uses TRBV27 with TRBJ2-7; D possibly corresponds to TRBD2 (5 bases). This CDR3 contains 15 residues. Trimming took 1 base from V and 7 from J, leaving 17 bases between them. The germline V gene has CDR1 MNHEY and CDR2 SMNVEV (reference sequence). CDR3 residues: CASSLLTTPTLEQYF. For the CDR3, the DNA is TGTGCCAGCAGTTTATTGACTACACCTACGCTGGAGCAGTACTTC.

This clonotype was counted between two and nine times. The chain is built from TRBV19 and TRBJ1-5, with D perhaps matching TRBD1 (5 bases). Germline assignment: CDR1 LNHDA and CDR2 SQIVND (reference sequence). This CDR3 region has 16 residues. Trimming stripped 2 bases from V and 3 bases from J, with 14 bases between. This chain's CDR3 is CASSILGDSYNQPQHF. Written as DNA, the CDR3 is TGTGCCAGTAGTATATTGGGGGATTCATACAATCAGCCCCAGCATTTT.

This clonotype was picked up a small number of times. A read error is possible here, since a much larger clone lies one base away. The chain joins TRBV7-3 to TRBJ2-1; D is ambiguous. The CDR3 is made up of 13 amino acids. V shed 2 bases and J shed 2 bases, with 4 bases lying between them. Germline CDR1 is SGHTA and CDR2 is FQGTGA. CDR3 residues: CASSLGAYNEQFF. CDR3 bases: TGTGCCAGCAGCTTAGGAGCCTACAATGAGCAGTTCTTC.

This chain connects TRBV29-1 to TRBJ2-7, with 9 positions matching TRBD2. The CDR3 length is 14 residues. Germline CDR1 SQVTM, CDR2 ANQGSEA. With 5 bases clipped from V and 5 bases from J, the junction kept 10 bases outside the gene matches. The CDR3 DNA reads as TGCAGCGTTATAGCGGGAGAGGTGAGGAACGAGCAGTACTTC. It translates to CSVIAGEVRNEQYF.

The chain combines TRBV19 with TRBJ2-1, with 12 bases aligning to TRBD2. The V and J ends lost 5 bases and 0 bases, in that order; junction bases with no gene match: 5. This CDR3 contains 17 residues. Germline loops: CDR1 LNHDA, CDR2 SQIVND (reference sequence). Here the CDR3 reads CASSSASGGDSYNEQFF. In DNA form, the CDR3 reads TGTGCCAGTAGTTCTGCTAGCGGGGGGGACTCCTACAATGAGCAGTTCTTC.

This CDR3 is CASSRRVSTDTQYF. The CDR3 DNA follows: TGCGCCAGCAGCCGCAGGGTGAGCACAGATACGCAGTATTTT. The rearrangement links TRBV5-1 to TRBJ2-3, with TRBD1 as a possible D gene (5 bases). This CDR3 has 14 amino acids. Germline-derived CDR1 and CDR2 are SGHRS and YFSETQ. V was clipped by 4 bases and J by 0 bases, with 9 bases between them.

In this sample, this clonotype turned up many times. The gene calls are TRBV11-2 and TRBJ2-5; 7 bases are a match to TRBD1. The length of the CDR3 is 14 residues. With V trimmed by 5 bases and J by 5 bases, 8 bases remained unmatched. Germline V gene data show CDR1 as SGHAT and CDR2 as FQNNGV. For the CDR3, the DNA is TGTGCCAGCAGCCTACAGGGGTTGCGGGAGACCCAGTACTTC. Translated, it gives CASSLQGLRETQYF.

This clonotype turned up a few times. The chain combines TRBV10-1 with TRBJ1-2; TRBD1 matches at 8 bases. This CDR3 is built from 13 residues. Trimming at V came to 0 bases and at J to 9 bases, leaving 3 bases not matched to a gene. Germline loops: CDR1 WNHNN, CDR2 SYGVQD (reference sequence). The CDR3 DNA sequence: TGCGCCAGCAGTGAGTCGCGACAGGGGAGCTACACCTTC. Its translation: CASSESRQGSYTF.

This clonotype showed up many times. The V gene is TRBV27, the J gene TRBJ1-3; D gene ambiguous. This CDR3 spans 15 amino acids. Germline V lookup: CDR1 MNHEY, CDR2 SMNVEV (reference sequence). V lost 6 bases and J 0 bases, leaving 12 bases between the germline ends. CDR3 coding DNA: TGTGCCAGCAGCCCAAACGCAGGCTCTGGAAACACCATATATTTT. As protein: CASSPNAGSGNTIYF.

The chain couples TRBV9 to TRBJ2-1; D tentatively fits TRBD1 or TRBD2 (6 bases each). V lost 0 bases and J 2 bases, leaving 9 bases between the germline ends. The CDR3 contains 15 residues. Germline V gene data show CDR1 as SGDLS and CDR2 as YYNGEE. The DNA of the CDR3 is TGTGCCAGCAGCGTAGGGGGGGCGGCCTACAATGAGCAGTTCTTC. It codes for CASSVGGAAYNEQFF.

The gene calls are TRBV11-1 and TRBJ2-2; unclear D gene. The CDR3 extends over 13 amino acids. Trimming left V 1 base short and J 4 bases short, with 4 bases between. Germline lookup yields CDR1 SGHAT and CDR2 FQDESV (reference sequence). DNA for the CDR3: TGTGCCAGCAGCTTAGGGTCCACCGGGGAGCTGTTTTTT. This encodes CASSLGSTGELFF.

This clonotype has ten or more counts. This chain joins TRBV10-3 and TRBJ2-4, with 7 nucleotides matching TRBD2. From germline, CDR1 is ENHRY and CDR2 SYGVKD. V shed 8 bases and J 2 bases; nucleotides not matched to a gene: 6. The CDR3 sequence is 14 residues long. This CDR3 reads CAIGDYHTKNIQYF. As DNA, the CDR3 is TGTGCCATCGGGGACTACCATACCAAAAACATTCAGTACTTC.

The sample holds a few counts of this clonotype. The rearrangement uses TRBV5-4 and TRBJ2-7; perhaps TRBD2 as D (6 bases). Germline V gives CDR1 SGHNT, CDR2 YYREEE (reference sequence). The V and J ends lost 4 bases and 3 bases respectively, with 8 bases between them. The CDR3 sequence is 12 residues long. CDR3: CASSTGSYEQYF. The CDR3 nucleotides read TGTGCCAGCAGCACCGGGAGCTACGAGCAGTACTTC. Using reference TRBV5-4 and TRBJ2-7 for the parts outside the CDR3, the full variable domain is ETGVTQSPTHLIKTRGQQVTLRCSSQSGHNTVSWYQQALGQGPQFIFQYYREEENGRGNFPPRFSGLQFPNYSSELNVNALELDDSALYLCASSTGSYEQYFGPGTRLTVT.

This clonotype was counted many times. V and J are TRBV7-9 and TRBJ2-3, with D possibly TRBD2 on 5 matching bases. The CDR3 consists of 12 residues. Germline assignment: CDR1 SEHNR and CDR2 FQNEAQ (reference sequence). V dropped 5 bases and J dropped 7 bases, with 10 bases sitting between them. CDR3 DNA sequence: TGTGCCAGCAGCCCACTAGTGCATACGCAGTATTTT. This sequence encodes CASSPLVHTQYF.

This clonotype was seen repeatedly, ten times or more. The chain employs TRBV12-3 or TRBV12-4 and TRBJ2-1; perhaps TRBD1 as D (5 bases). Trimming removed 3 bases from V and 8 bases from J, with 8 bases in between. The CDR3 loop spans 12 amino acids. The CDR3 sequence is CASSFLGDEQFF. The CDR3 DNA sequence: TGTGCCAGCAGTTTTTTAGGGGATGAGCAGTTCTTC.

Many counts were recorded for this clonotype. The V call is TRBV20-1, the J call TRBJ1-1, with D perhaps TRBD1 (6 bases). This CDR3 region has 14 residues. V shed 0 bases and J shed 2 bases, with 10 bases lying between them. Germline V CDR1 and CDR2: DFQATT, SNEGSKA (reference sequence). This chain's CDR3 is CSARDWTVNTEAFF. CDR3 coding DNA: TGCAGTGCTAGAGATTGGACAGTTAACACTGAAGCTTTCTTT.

This clonotype was observed at least ten times. This chain joins TRBV27 and TRBJ2-1, with D uncertain. Per germline, CDR1 MNHEY and CDR2 SMNVEV (reference sequence). This CDR3 is built from 18 residues. V was cut by 3 bases and J by 4 bases, with 22 bases left in between. CDR3 region: CASSFQWPLVLLYNEQFF. The CDR3 bases are TGTGCCAGCAGTTTCCAATGGCCCCTAGTGTTGTTGTACAATGAGCAGTTCTTC.